This T cell receptor (beta chain) was sequenced during a study of OX40 agonist ivuxolimab in advanced cancers. About the study: It was permissible to have had prior anti-PD-1, anti-PD-L1 or anti-CTLA-4 therapy, and over 35% had some.

Germline V gene data show CDR1 as KGHSH and CDR2 as LQKENI. This CDR3 has 13 residues. Between the trimmed V and J ends, which lost 4 bases and 4 bases, there was a span of 10 bases. Sequenced by immunoSEQ multiplex PCR; TCRdb stores in-frame clones only, minus some. The table shows 65,000 or so clones, with approximately 85% occurring only once. The chain couples TRBV18 to TRBJ1-1; tentative D call: TRBD1 (5 bases). The sequenced sample was CD4+ or CD8+ T cells sorted from blood, obtained in a trial of the OX40 agonist ivuxolimab. The sequence derives from an adult with an advanced solid tumor such as melanoma, head and neck, liver or kidney cancer. CDR3 in amino acids: CASSQGRGTEAFF. The CDR3 DNA reads TGTGCCAGCTCACAGGGACGAGGCACTGAAGCTTTCTTT.